This T cell receptor beta chain was profiled in a study of T cell therapy after organ transplantation. Notes on this clone: Antigen: not known.

This CDR3 contains 14 residues. V shed 6 bases and J 7 bases; nucleotides not matched to a gene: 9. Germline V CDR1 and CDR2: SNHLY, FYNNEI. The protocol was immunoSEQ multiplex PCR, while the TCRdb copy is restricted to in-frame clones and leaves out a portion. The sample consists of around 19,000 clones, around 83% of them appearing once. Indicated time point: 20-29 weeks after completion of therapy. This specimen consisted of CD8+ T cells from blood, obtained after autologous CMV-specific T cell therapy. The clonotype originates from a human patient who had received a solid organ transplant and had CMV disease. Some T cells here may be from the graft donor. The genes are TRBV2 and TRBJ1-5; 7 bases agree with TRBD1. Written as DNA, the CDR3 is TGTGCCAGCAGGGCAGGGGGATGGAGGCAGCCCCAGCATTTT. Residues: CASRAGGWRQPQHF. The whole variable domain, remainder taken from reference TRBV2 and TRBJ1-5, is EPEVTQTPSHQVTQMGQEVILRCVPISNHLYFYWYRQILGQKVEFLVSFYNNEISEKSEIFDDQFSVERPDGSNFTLKIRSTKLEDSAMYFCASRAGGWRQPQHFGDGTRLSIL.